This T cell receptor beta chain was identified in a study of technical replicates of blood from a handful of donors. This table comes from immunoSEQ multiplex PCR, and its TCRdb copy is limited to in-frame clones, with some not included. The sample has roughly 97,000 clones; 95% to 97% are singletons. Trimming took 5 bases from V and 0 from J; bases not matched to a gene: 12. The length of the CDR3 is 17 residues. Germline-derived CDR1 and CDR2 are SQVTM and ANQGSEA. This clone has a single count. The V call is TRBV29-1, the J call TRBJ2-7, with TRBD1 identical over 11 bases. The TCR was taken from a human donor in good health. The sequenced sample consisted of T cells isolated from PBMCs. The CDR3 DNA follows: TGCAGCGTTCCAAGCCGGGACAGGGGGGCGAGCTCCTACGAGCAGTACTTC. This encodes CSVPSRDRGASSYEQYF.